Following are 16 T cell receptor beta chains from one sample sequenced in a study of blood T cells in healthy people across ages. A second 7 to 11 cycle PCR used barcoded and J-beta primers. One entry per CDR3 protein results from TCRdb running MiXCR on the 5' RACE reads. The sample records 1.5 million or so distinct CDR3 sequences, around two fifths being singletons. The source material was blood. These receptor sequences come from a woman younger than 35 in good health.

CDR3 nucleotide sequence: TGTGCCAGCAGCTTAGAGACAGGGAGTCGGGAGACCCAGTACTTC. Its protein product is CASSLETGSRETQYF. This sequence joins TRBV7-2 and TRBJ2-5; 7 bases map to TRBD1. This CDR3 is 15 amino acids long. The germline V gene encodes CDR1 SGHTA and CDR2 FQGNSA. V shed 1 base, J shed 5 bases, and the junction held 7 bases outside the gene matches. Based on the CDR3 plus reference TRBV7-2 and TRBJ2-5, the full variable domain is GAGVSQSPSNKVTEKGKDVELRCDPISGHTALYWYRQSLGQGLEFLIYFQGNSAPDKSGLPSDRFSAERTGGSVSTLTIQRTQQEDSAVYLCASSLETGSRETQYFGPGTRLLVL.

This rearrangement joins TRBV6-2 or TRBV6-3 to TRBJ2-7; no clear D. CDR1 and CDR2 (germline): MNHEY, SVGEGT. This CDR3 contains 13 residues. V gave up 6 bases and J gave up 2 bases, with 11 bases separating them. CDR3 sequence reads: CASSNPSPYEQYF. CDR3 coding DNA: TGTGCCAGCAGCAATCCATCCCCCTACGAGCAGTACTTC.

This clonotype came up a few times. The V call is TRBV2, the J call TRBJ1-5, with 9 bases lining up with TRBD1. After removal of 7 bases from V and 1 base from J, the junction contained 14 bases not matched to a gene. Germline values: CDR1 SNHLY, CDR2 FYNNEI. The CDR3 totals 18 residues. CDR3 DNA: TGTGCCAGCAACGAGGCGGGACAGGGATTAATGAGCAATCAGCCCCAGCATTTT. It is translated as CASNEAGQGLMSNQPQHF.

There are a few counts of this clonotype. The rearrangement joins TRBV4-1 to TRBJ2-1, with 8 bases aligning to TRBD2. CDR1 and CDR2 (germline): MGHRA, YSYEKL. The CDR3 runs to 18 residues. V shed 0 bases, J shed 3 bases, and the junction held 10 bases outside the gene matches. The CDR3 DNA sequence: TGCGCCAGCAGCCAAGATCCCGGACTAGCATACAGCTACAATGAGCAGTTCTTC. Its translation is CASSQDPGLAYSYNEQFF.

The genes are TRBV20-1 and TRBJ2-7; no firm D call. The DNA end is more similar to TRBJ2-5, so the J call may be wrong. Per the germline V gene, CDR1 is DFQATT and CDR2 is SNEGSKA (reference sequence). The CDR3 loop spans 14 amino acids. The DNA of the CDR3 is TGCAGTGCTAGGAGACAACAGCTGGAGGAGACCCAGTACTTC. Its translation is CSARRQQLEETQYF.

V is TRBV5-1 and J is TRBJ2-3; 7 bases match TRBD2. Per germline, CDR1 SGHRS and CDR2 YFSETQ. The CDR3 has 15 residues. Unmatched junction bases numbered 9, after V lost 4 bases and J lost 4 bases. CDR3: CASSAGDSGADTQYF. Here the CDR3 DNA reads TGCGCCAGCAGCGCGGGAGACAGTGGGGCAGATACGCAGTATTTT.

The genes are TRBV28 and TRBJ1-5, with D hard to call. Per germline, CDR1 MDHEN and CDR2 SYDVKM. V dropped 4 bases and J dropped 0 bases, with 19 bases sitting between them. The CDR3 is made up of 18 amino acids. This chain's CDR3 is CASSSSGCGLGSNQPQHF. The CDR3 DNA reads TGTGCCAGCAGTTCATCGGGGTGTGGCCTCGGTAGCAATCAGCCCCAGCATTTT.

This clonotype was counted at least ten times. The chain is built from TRBV28 and TRBJ1-2; 11 nucleotides agree with TRBD1. The germline CDR1 and CDR2 sequences are MDHEN and SYDVKM. V trimming: 5 bases; J trimming: 3 bases; junction bases outside the gene matches: 5. The length of the CDR3 is 15 residues. CDR3: CASSAPGQGDYGYTF. In DNA form, the CDR3 reads TGTGCCAGCAGTGCCCCGGGACAGGGGGACTATGGCTACACCTTC.

The chain recombines TRBV12-3 or TRBV12-4 with TRBJ1-2; D is ambiguous. Trimming removed 6 bases from V and 7 bases from J, with 21 bases in between. This CDR3 is 15 amino acids long. CDR3 protein: CASSKEKVVYSGYTF. Written as DNA, the CDR3 is TGTGCCAGCAGCAAGGAAAAGGTGGTCTATTCTGGCTACACCTTC.

V gene TRBV6-5 combines with J gene TRBJ2-3; possibly TRBD1 for D (6 bases). Germline CDR1 reads MNHEY; CDR2 reads SVGAGI. The CDR3 has 15 amino acids. Trimming pared 6 bases from V and 0 bases from J, leaving 13 bases between. CDR3 sequence: CASSPKDSSTDTQYF. CDR3 DNA sequence: TGTGCCAGCAGCCCGAAGGACAGTAGCACAGATACGCAGTATTTT.

The J gene is TRBJ2-3, the V gene TRBV4-1; TRBD2 matches at 13 bases. Germline values: CDR1 MGHRA, CDR2 YSYEKL. V was clipped by 2 bases and J by 5 bases; unmatched bases: 7. The CDR3 has 17 amino acids. In DNA form, the CDR3 reads TGCGCCAGCAGCCAATTGCAACTAGCGGGAGGGGGAGATACGCAGTATTTT. This gives the protein CASSQLQLAGGGDTQYF.

A few counts support this clonotype. V gene TRBV7-9 combines with J gene TRBJ2-1, with 14 positions matching TRBD2. The CDR3 runs 18 residues. V trimming: 4 bases; J trimming: 9 bases; junction bases outside the gene matches: 14. Germline CDR1 SEHNR, CDR2 FQNEAQ (reference sequence). The CDR3 DNA reads as TGTGCCAGCAGCTCCGGGACTAGCGGGAGTGGGGTCTTCGGTGAGCAGTTCTTC. It specifies CASSSGTSGSGVFGEQFF.

V and J are TRBV27 and TRBJ2-1; 11 positions match TRBD2. V shed 0 bases, J shed 6 bases, and the junction held 4 bases outside the gene matches. Germline V gene lookup returns CDR1 MNHEY and CDR2 SMNVEV (reference sequence). The CDR3 extends over 16 amino acids. Here the CDR3 reads CASSLSIAGGSNEQFF. CDR3 in DNA: TGTGCCAGCAGTTTATCCATAGCGGGGGGGTCCAATGAGCAGTTCTTC.

The chain couples TRBV6-4 to TRBJ2-7, with 9 bases matching TRBD2. Per the germline V gene, CDR1 is MRHNA and CDR2 is SNTAGT. J was trimmed by 10 bases and V by 3 bases; bases with no gene match: 4. The CDR3 sequence is 12 residues long. The CDR3 sequence: CASSETSGRQYF. The CDR3 DNA reads as TGTGCCAGCAGTGAGACTAGCGGAAGACAGTACTTC.

This clonotype was counted only a few times. The chain employs TRBV5-1 and TRBJ2-3, with TRBD2 matching 11 bases. Germline V gene lookup returns CDR1 SGHRS and CDR2 YFSETQ. J gave up 2 bases and V 3 bases, and 2 bases lay outside the gene matches. The CDR3 has 15 residues. The CDR3 is CASSSGLADTDTQYF. CDR3 coding DNA: TGCGCCAGCAGCTCGGGACTAGCGGACACAGATACGCAGTATTTT.

With regard to this clonotype: Relative to the germline gene, one junction end is altered; a read error may explain this. The chain joins TRBV5-1 to TRBJ2-1; D is undetermined. Germline values: CDR1 SGHRS, CDR2 YFSETQ. CDR3 length: 14 residues. The CDR3 here is CASSSRSSTDERFF. The CDR3 region has the DNA TGCGCCAGCAGCTCAAGATCGTCCACCGATGAGCGGTTCTTC.